The sequence of this T cell receptor beta chain was determined in a study of blood T cell repertoires in COVID-19. Study at large: Specimens from acute and convalescent COVID-19 originated in the United States, Italy and Spain.

Those enrolled in Seattle joined during active infection and were followed longitudinally afterward. The repertoire was sequenced with immunoSEQ multiplex PCR; TCRdb's copy has only in-frame clones and lacks some. There are approximately 75,000 clones in the sample; approximately 80% occur only once, and 6.5% to 7.5% lies in the top ten. The sequence was obtained from a man aged 30 to 39 with COVID-19, enrolled during active disease. The sequenced material came from peripheral blood.

The CDR3 bases are TGTGCCAGCAGTTACAGGGGTAGCGGGTACTCCTACAATGAGCAGTTCTTC. It specifies CASSYRGSGYSYNEQFF. This rearrangement joins TRBV6-2 or TRBV6-3 to TRBJ2-1; 7 bases fit TRBD2. This CDR3 has 17 amino acids. Per the germline V gene, CDR1 is MNHEY and CDR2 is SVGEGT. Trimming cost V 2 bases and J 0 bases; bases outside gene matches: 7.